This record concerns one T cell receptor beta chain sequence. Its antigen remains unidentified. These data come from a study of cytomegalovirus exposure and HLA in healthy donors. It was with 60 Vbeta and 13 Jbeta primers that the PCR ran. TCRdb's table, derived via immunoSEQ multiplex PCR, lists solely in-frame clones and lacks some. The sample lists 150,000 to 200,000 clones, over 80% occurring once. Whole-study findings and limits: Some V segments, including TRBV6-2 and TRBV6-3, were excluded as indistinguishable.

V shed 6 bases and J 7 bases; nucleotides not matched to a gene: 18. Germline loops: CDR1 MNHNY, CDR2 SVGAGI (reference sequence). CDR3 length: 16 amino acids. This receptor was obtained from a girl aged 5-17 years in good health and CMV-seropositive. The rearrangement joins TRBV6-6 to TRBJ2-7; 7 positions agree with TRBD2. Sequenced sample: PBMCs. This CDR3 is CASSQTSGIGLGEQYF. The DNA of the CDR3 is TGTGCCAGCAGCCAGACAAGCGGGATCGGTTTGGGTGAGCAGTACTTC.